The 19 T cell receptor beta chains listed next were all sequenced from one sample in a study of blood T cell repertoires in COVID-19. Sequencing was performed with immunoSEQ multiplex PCR; in TCRdb, only in-frame clones are kept and a portion is missing. The sample shows some 200,000 clones, more than 75% of them seen only once. Sequencing was done on a sample of peripheral blood. All receptors come from a woman between 65 and 79 years old with COVID-19, enrolled during active disease.

The gene calls are TRBV24-1 and TRBJ2-7; TRBD2 is a possible D gene (5 bases). The V and J ends lost 4 bases and 7 bases respectively, with 19 bases between them. CDR3 length equals 15 residues. Germline V CDR1 and CDR2: KGHDR, SFDVKD. The CDR3 DNA reads TGTGCCACCAGTGACCCTCGGGGTTTCTCCGGGGAGCAGTACTTC. Residues: CATSDPRGFSGEQYF.

This clone was recorded only once. The V call is TRBV7-3, the J call TRBJ2-5; D might be TRBD1 (5 bases). Looked up from germline, CDR1 is SGHTA and CDR2 is FQGTGA. Trimming left V 1 base short and J 2 bases short, with 11 bases between. The CDR3 is made up of 15 amino acids. The CDR3 protein is CASSLNAGPQETQYF. CDR3 nucleotides: TGTGCCAGCAGCTTAAATGCAGGGCCGCAAGAGACCCAGTACTTC.

V and J are TRBV18 and TRBJ1-1; no reliable D call. This CDR3 is built from 16 residues. Trimming removed 0 bases from V and 0 bases from J, with 11 bases in between. In germline, CDR1 is KGHSH, CDR2 LQKENI. The DNA of the CDR3 is TGTGCCAGCTCACCACCGTTGGCGGAAGTGAACACTGAAGCTTTCTTT. This gives the protein CASSPPLAEVNTEAFF.

The chain employs TRBV20-1 and TRBJ2-7, with D perhaps matching TRBD2 (5 bases). Germline V lookup: CDR1 DFQATT, CDR2 SNEGSKA (reference sequence). The CDR3 totals 14 residues. Trimming pared 3 bases from V and 1 base from J, leaving 13 bases between. The CDR3: CSASTPRESYEQYF. The CDR3 DNA is TGCAGTGCTAGTACCCCTAGGGAGTCCTACGAGCAGTACTTC.

The rearrangement links TRBV19 to TRBJ1-1; perhaps TRBD1 as D (5 bases). The CDR3 loop spans 14 amino acids. The V end was cut by 7 bases, the J end by 5 bases, with 17 bases between. CDR1 LNHDA and CDR2 SQIVND come from the germline V gene (reference sequence). The CDR3: CASTPVWGVTEAFF. The CDR3 DNA follows: TGTGCCAGTACCCCCGTTTGGGGGGTGACTGAAGCTTTCTTT.

DNA for the CDR3: TGTGCCAGCAGCTTACAAACTAGCGGGAACACCGGGGAGCTGTTTTTT. Translating it yields CASSLQTSGNTGELFF. The chain employs TRBV7-8 and TRBJ2-2; 8 nucleotides line up with TRBD2. The CDR3 extends over 16 amino acids. The germline V gene has CDR1 SGHVS and CDR2 FQNEAQ. V lost 2 bases, J lost 1 base, and 3 bases stayed unmatched.

The rearrangement uses TRBV19 and TRBJ1-2; D remains unclear. Deletions cut 7 bases from V and 2 bases from J, with 11 bases between. From germline, CDR1 is LNHDA and CDR2 SQIVND (reference sequence). The CDR3 is 13 residues long. The CDR3 region is CASNGLNNYGYTF. As DNA, the CDR3 is TGTGCCAGTAACGGGTTAAACAACTATGGCTACACCTTC.

The rearrangement joins TRBV27 to TRBJ2-7; TRBD2 aligns across 8 bases. Germline V gene sequence: CDR1 MNHEY, CDR2 SMNVEV (reference sequence). V gave up 3 bases and J gave up 4 bases; unmatched junction bases: 14. The CDR3 extends over 17 amino acids. This CDR3 reads CASSFLPPREARYEQYF. In DNA form, the CDR3 reads TGTGCCAGCAGTTTTCTACCCCCGCGGGAGGCGAGGTACGAGCAGTACTTC.

The rearrangement uses TRBV28 and TRBJ1-5; 7 bases match TRBD1. The germline gives CDR1 MDHEN, CDR2 SYDVKM. V dropped 11 bases and J dropped 4; count of bases not matched to a gene: 5. CDR3 length equals 12 residues. The CDR3 DNA is TGTGCCGGGGGGACAGTTAATCAGCCCCAGCATTTT. Amino acid sequence: CAGGTVNQPQHF.

As regards this clone: Other DNA sequences within the sample encode an identical CDR3. The DNA of the CDR3 is TGTGCCAGCTCACCTGGACAGGGTACCTCACCCCTCCACTTT. As protein: CASSPGQGTSPLHF. V usage is TRBV18 and J usage is TRBJ1-6; 8 bases are shared with TRBD1. Per the germline V gene, CDR1 is KGHSH and CDR2 is LQKENI. CDR3 length: 14 amino acids. The V segment lost 3 bases and the J segment 10 bases; nucleotides outside the gene matches: 5.

J is TRBJ2-4 and V is TRBV28, with D perhaps TRBD1 (5 bases). The V and J ends lost 1 base and 8 bases respectively, with 15 bases between them. The CDR3 has 15 residues. Germline CDR1 MDHEN, CDR2 SYDVKM. In DNA, the CDR3 is TGTGCCAGCAGTTTATTGGGCCAGGGTGTTGACATTCAGTACTTC. It encodes CASSLLGQGVDIQYF. Looking up the rest from reference TRBV28 and TRBJ2-4 gives the full variable domain: DVKVTQSSRYLVKRTGEKVFLECVQDMDHENMFWYRQDPGLGLRLIYFSYDVKMKEKGDIPEGYSVSREKKERFSLILESASTNQTSMYLCASSLLGQGVDIQYFGAGTRLSVL.

The J gene is TRBJ1-3, the V gene TRBV14, with D uncertain. The CDR3 spans 17 residues. The germline V gene has CDR1 SGHDN and CDR2 FVKESK. V was trimmed by 0 bases and J by 4 bases, leaving 16 bases between them. The CDR3 spells CASSQEGDHYLGNTIYF. In nucleotides, the CDR3 is TGTGCCAGCAGCCAAGAAGGAGACCACTACCTAGGAAACACCATATATTTT.

The chain recombines TRBV6-5 with TRBJ2-7, with a tentative D call TRBD1 (6 bases). The CDR3 contains 14 residues. V shed 6 bases and J shed 0 bases, with 12 bases lying between them. CDR1 is MNHEY, CDR2 SVGAGI, per germline. The CDR3 loop reads CASRSTGRSYEQYF. The CDR3, as DNA: TGTGCCAGCAGGAGCACAGGGCGCTCCTACGAGCAGTACTTC.

V and J are TRBV18 and TRBJ1-5, with TRBD1 matching over 10 bases. The CDR3 has 14 amino acids. Losses at the gene ends were 5 bases for V and 3 bases for J; bases not matched to a gene: 1. Germline CDR1 is KGHSH and CDR2 is LQKENI. CDR3 bases: TGTGCCAGCTCAGGGACAGGGGTCAATCAGCCCCAGCATTTT. Translated, it gives CASSGTGVNQPQHF.

This chain joins TRBV29-1 and TRBJ2-7; 10 nucleotides line up with TRBD2. Germline V gives CDR1 SQVTM, CDR2 ANQGSEA. CDR3 size: 14 residues. Losses at the gene ends were 6 bases for V and 5 bases for J; bases not matched to a gene: 10. CDR3 sequence (DNA): TGCAGCGTCGTTGGGGCTAGCGGGAGTCACGAGCAGTACTTC. Residues: CSVVGASGSHEQYF.

This chain links TRBV5-5 with TRBJ2-7, with D possibly matching TRBD1 (6 bases). CDR3 length: 13 amino acids. CDR1 and CDR2 (germline): SGHKS, YYEKEE (reference sequence). Trimming took 4 bases from V and 4 from J, leaving 12 bases between them. CDR3 sequence reads: CASSNGQSYEQYF. CDR3 nucleotide sequence: TGTGCCAGCAGCAACGGACAGTCGTACGAGCAGTACTTC.

The V call is TRBV19, the J call TRBJ2-7; possible D gene TRBD1, 8 bases. This CDR3 comprises 15 residues. CDR1 is LNHDA, CDR2 SQIVND, per germline (reference sequence). V lost 6 bases and J 2 bases, leaving 17 bases between the germline ends. DNA of the CDR3: TGTGCCAGTAGAGACAGGGGAGGGGCGGCCTACGAGCAGTACTTC. Translated: CASRDRGGAAYEQYF.

The chain is built from TRBV6-2 or TRBV6-3 and TRBJ2-7; 9 bases are a match to TRBD2. V lost 1 base to trimming and J lost 3 bases; unmatched junction nucleotides: 1. CDR1 is MNHEY, CDR2 SVGEGT, per germline. CDR3 length: 14 amino acids. The CDR3 DNA is TGTGCCAGCAGTTACTATAGCGGGAGCTACGAGCAGTACTTC. It specifies CASSYYSGSYEQYF.

The chain combines TRBV14 with TRBJ2-7, with D perhaps matching TRBD1 (6 bases). V lost 4 bases, J lost 0 bases, and 13 bases lay in between. This CDR3 has 15 residues. Germline V CDR1 and CDR2: SGHDN, FVKESK. Here the CDR3 DNA reads TGTGCCAGCAGCCGAAGGGGGACAACCTCCTACGAGCAGTACTTC. The encoded protein is CASSRRGTTSYEQYF.